The T cell receptor beta chain under discussion was sequenced for a study of blood T cell repertoires in COVID-19. After removal of 7 bases from V and 1 base from J, the junction contained 13 bases not matched to a gene. CDR3 length: 18 residues. Germline-derived CDR1 and CDR2 are MNHEY and SMNVEV (reference sequence). A Seattle source enrolled patients during active infection and followed them longitudinally. Per the authors' pipeline: Reference gene primer amplification gave nucleated cell count estimates. Only in-frame clones appear in the TCRdb table, and some are missing; sequencing was by immunoSEQ multiplex PCR. The V and J calls and clone size were taken over from that table, and D and trimming were inferred from the DNA. Counted here are some 310,000 clones, 90% occurring once; the ten biggest clones make up around 0.96%.

The rearrangement joins TRBV27 to TRBJ1-6; TRBD1 matches at 7 bases. The source of this sequence is a woman aged 40-49 years with COVID-19, enrolled during active disease. The sample taken for sequencing was peripheral blood. CDR3 bases: TGTGCCAGCACCCTTGGAGGGGGCCGGGAATCCTATAATTCACCCCTCCACTTT. Protein: CASTLGGGRESYNSPLHF.